The rows below give T cell receptor beta chains drawn from one sample of a study of CD8 T cells in ankylosing spondylitis. TCRdb analysed the 5' RACE reads with MiXCR anew, one entry per CDR3 protein. This sample carries about 480,000 distinct CDR3 sequences, about a sixth of them seen once, and the ten largest clones take around 0.92%. The specimen sequenced was blood, either unsorted or a sorted T cell fraction (not recorded which). The source is a male donor with ankylosing spondylitis. CDR3s include the opening cysteine and the closing phenylalanine or tryptophan. Fields, in order: J gene, D gene, V gene, clone size, CDR3 protein, CDR3 DNA. The D gene is left open where the match is weak. The size field is filled for only some rows; it gives once, few, many or a size class.

>TRBJ1-1|-|TRBV11-3|-
CASTEDIRSEAFF
TGTGCCAGCACCGAGGACATTAGGAGTGAAGCTTTCTTT
>TRBJ1-5|TRBD1|TRBV5-1|-
CASSLEGAWQPQHF
TGCGCCAGCAGCCTTGAGGGGGCTTGGCAGCCCCAGCATTTT
>TRBJ1-1|-|TRBV6-5|-
CASSYGANMNTEAFF
TGTGCCAGCAGTTACGGAGCAAACATGAACACTGAAGCTTTCTTT
>TRBJ2-3|TRBD2|TRBV10-3|few
CAISEPGTSGKF
TGTGCCATCAGTGAGCCCGGGACTAGCGGGAAGTTT
>TRBJ2-1|TRBD2|TRBV9|-
CASSVEWTSGNNEQFF
TGTGCCAGCAGCGTAGAATGGACTAGCGGAAACAATGAGCAGTTCTTC
>TRBJ2-3|TRBD2|TRBV6-1|few
CASSRSGRAKDTQYF
TGTGCCAGCAGTCGGAGCGGGAGGGCCAAGGATACGCAGTATTTT
>TRBJ1-4|-|TRBV2|-
CASSKPGVTNEKLFF
TGTGCCAGCAGTAAGCCGGGAGTTACTAATGAAAAACTGTTTTTT
>TRBJ2-2|-|TRBV5-4|-
CASSPPGPPTGELFF
TGTGCCAGCAGCCCCCCCGGGCCGCCCACCGGGGAGCTGTTTTTT
>TRBJ2-7|-|TRBV7-6|-
CASAGGANYEQYF
TGTGCCAGCGCCGGGGGAGCCAACTACGAGCAGTACTTC
>TRBJ1-4|-|TRBV11-2|many
CASSPRPEKLFF
TGTGCCAGCAGCCCCAGACCTGAAAAACTGTTTTTT
>TRBJ2-6|-|TRBV20-1|-
CSATTEGQIVSGANVLTF
TGCAGTGCTACGACCGAGGGCCAAATAGTTTCTGGGGCCAACGTCCTGACTTTC
>TRBJ2-1|TRBD2|TRBV27|few
CASSPGLAEAYNEQFF
TGTGCCAGCAGCCCGGGACTAGCGGAGGCCTACAATGAGCAGTTCTTC
>TRBJ2-1|TRBD2|TRBV12-3/TRBV12-4|many
CASSFGLAGEGEQFF
TGTGCCAGCAGTTTTGGACTAGCGGGGGAGGGTGAGCAGTTCTTC
>TRBJ2-2|TRBD2|TRBV24-1|few
CATSVKAGTNTGELFF
TGTGCCACCAGTGTCAAAGCGGGAACGAACACCGGGGAGCTGTTTTTT
>TRBJ2-6|-|TRBV9|-
CASSVAPGANVLTF
TGTGCCAGCAGCGTAGCTCCTGGGGCCAACGTCCTGACTTTC
>TRBJ2-2|-|TRBV4-1|many
CASSQVGLTANTGELFF
TGCGCCAGCAGCCAAGTAGGGCTGACCGCGAACACCGGGGAGCTGTTTTTT
>TRBJ2-2|-|TRBV2|few
CASRPGGGGAGELFF
TGTGCCAGCAGGCCGGGGGGCGGAGGGGCCGGGGAGCTGTTTTTT
>TRBJ2-7|TRBD1|TRBV7-9|-
CASSPEGQGHEQYF
TGTGCCAGCAGCCCCGAGGGACAGGGACACGAGCAGTACTTC
>TRBJ1-4|-|TRBV4-1|-
CASSQNGGKREENEKLIF
TGCGCCAGCAGCCAAAACGGAGGGAAGCGGGAAGAGAATGAAAAACTGATTTTT
>TRBJ2-1|TRBD2|TRBV5-1|few
CASSLEGGRAYNEQFF
TGCGCCAGCAGCTTGGAGGGCGGGAGGGCCTACAATGAGCAGTTCTTC
>TRBJ2-1|-|TRBV3-1|few
CASSQEGAYNEQFF
TGTGCCAGCAGCCAAGAAGGGGCCTACAATGAGCAGTTCTTC
>TRBJ2-1|TRBD2|TRBV28|many
CASSGPSGSPYNEQFF
TGTGCCAGCAGTGGACCTAGCGGGAGTCCCTACAATGAGCAGTTCTTC
>TRBJ2-2|TRBD1|TRBV7-6|few
CASSPTGGHTGELFF
TGTGCCAGCAGCCCCACAGGGGGACACACCGGGGAGCTGTTTTTT
>TRBJ1-5|-|TRBV3-1|few
CASSAQARGQPQHF
TGTGCCAGCAGCGCACAGGCTCGGGGTCAGCCCCAGCATTTT
>TRBJ2-7|TRBD1|TRBV10-3|many
CAISPGQGYEQYF
TGTGCCATCAGTCCGGGACAGGGCTACGAGCAGTACTTC
>TRBJ1-5|TRBD1|TRBV7-8|-
CASSHGTGEQPQHF
TGTGCCAGCAGCCACGGGACAGGGGAGCAGCCCCAGCATTTT
>TRBJ1-1|-|TRBV18|many
CASSSREGRNTEAFF
TGTGCCAGCTCTTCCAGGGAGGGGCGGAACACTGAAGCTTTCTTT
>TRBJ1-2|-|TRBV20-1|many
CSAPLDGYYGYTF
TGCAGTGCCCCCCTGGACGGGTACTATGGCTACACCTTC
>TRBJ2-5|TRBD2|TRBV4-1|many
CASSRLAGETQYF
TGCGCCAGCAGCCGACTAGCAGGAGAGACCCAGTACTTC
>TRBJ1-2|-|TRBV4-3|few
CASSQNFADGYTF
TGCGCCAGCAGCCAAAACTTTGCCGATGGCTACACCTTC
>TRBJ1-3|TRBD1|TRBV29-1|-
CSAWTGGGLAGNTIYF
TGCAGCGCCTGGACAGGGGGCGGACTCGCTGGAAACACCATATATTTT
>TRBJ2-1|TRBD2|TRBV14|many
CASSPSGSYNEQFF
TGTGCCAGCAGCCCTAGCGGGAGCTACAATGAGCAGTTCTTC
>TRBJ1-1|-|TRBV20-1|-
CSARASSNTEAFF
TGCAGTGCTAGGGCCAGTTCGAACACTGAAGCTTTCTTT
>TRBJ2-7|TRBD1|TRBV6-1|-
CASSRDRVSYEQYF
TGTGCCAGCAGTCGCGACAGGGTTTCCTACGAGCAGTACTTC
>TRBJ1-2|-|TRBV7-9|few
CASSLDSSYGYTF
TGTGCCAGCAGCTTAGATTCCTCTTATGGCTACACCTTC
>TRBJ2-3|-|TRBV9|few
CASSVRGGIDTQYF
TGTGCCAGCAGCGTTCGGGGCGGGATAGATACGCAGTATTTT
>TRBJ2-7|-|TRBV5-1|many
CASSLAGGNYEQYF
TGCGCCAGCAGCTTGGCCGGAGGAAACTACGAGCAGTACTTC
>TRBJ1-4|TRBD1|TRBV5-1|many
CASSLGQGGEKLFF
TGTGCCAGCAGCCTAGGACAGGGGGGGGAAAAACTGTTTTTT
>TRBJ2-6|-|TRBV30|-
CAWRAVSGANVLTF
TGTGCCTGGAGGGCCGTCTCTGGGGCCAACGTCCTGACTTTC
>TRBJ1-5|-|TRBV7-2|-
CASSRWGGGAQPQHF
TGTGCCAGCAGCCGGTGGGGGGGCGGGGCCCAGCCCCAGCATTTT
>TRBJ2-7|-|TRBV12-3/TRBV12-4|-
CASLRDGSYEQYF
TGTGCCAGCCTCCGGGACGGATCCTACGAGCAGTACTTC